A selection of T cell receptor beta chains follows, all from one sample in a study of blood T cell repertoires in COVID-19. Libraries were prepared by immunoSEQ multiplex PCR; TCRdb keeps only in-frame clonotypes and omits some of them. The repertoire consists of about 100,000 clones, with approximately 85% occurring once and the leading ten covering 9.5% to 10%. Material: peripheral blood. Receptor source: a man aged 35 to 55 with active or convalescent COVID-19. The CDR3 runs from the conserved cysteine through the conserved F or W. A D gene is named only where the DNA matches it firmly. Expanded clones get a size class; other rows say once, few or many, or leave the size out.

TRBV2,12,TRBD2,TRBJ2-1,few,TGTGCCAGCATCTGGGGGGGCAATGAGCAGTTCTTC,CASIWGGNEQFF
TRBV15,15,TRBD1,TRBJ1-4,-,TGTGCCACCAGCAAGGGACAGAGCGGTACTGAAAAACTGTTTTTT,CATSKGQSGTEKLFF
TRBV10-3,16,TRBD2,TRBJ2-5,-,TGTGCCATCAGCCTCGGACTAGCGGGGGAACAAGAGACCCAGTACTTC,CAISLGLAGEQETQYF
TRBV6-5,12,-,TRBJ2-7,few,TGTGCCAGCAGGTACGACAGGAACGAGCAGTACTTC,CASRYDRNEQYF
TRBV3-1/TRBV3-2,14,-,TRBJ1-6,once,TGTGCCAGCAGCCAAGATGAGAGAAATTCACCCCTCCACTTT,CASSQDERNSPLHF
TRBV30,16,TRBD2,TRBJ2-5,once,TGTGCCTGGAGTCTCACTAGCGGGGGGGCTTCAGAGACCCAGTACTTC,CAWSLTSGGASETQYF
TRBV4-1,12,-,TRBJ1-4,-,TGCGCCAGCAGCCAAGACAGGACAGTGGTGTTTTTT,CASSQDRTVVFF
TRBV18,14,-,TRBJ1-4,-,TGTGCCAGCTCACCACGGAGGGGAGGGGAAAAACTGTTTTTT,CASSPRRGGEKLFF
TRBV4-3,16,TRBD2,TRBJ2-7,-,TGCGCCAGCAGCCAAGATCGGCCTAGCGGAGTCCTGGAGCAGTACTTC,CASSQDRPSGVLEQYF
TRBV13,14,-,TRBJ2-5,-,TGTGCCAGCAGCTTCAGGACAGAGAGTGAGACCCAGTACTTC,CASSFRTESETQYF
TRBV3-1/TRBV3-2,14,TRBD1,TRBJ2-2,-,TGTGCCAGCAGGCGGACAGGGAGAGAAGGGGAGCTGTTTTTT,CASRRTGREGELFF
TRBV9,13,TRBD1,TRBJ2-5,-,TGTGCCAGCAGCGTCACAGGGGCAGAGACCCAGTACTTC,CASSVTGAETQYF
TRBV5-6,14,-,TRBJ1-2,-,TGTGCCAGCAGCTTGGGACAGAATGTCTATGGCTACACCTTC,CASSLGQNVYGYTF
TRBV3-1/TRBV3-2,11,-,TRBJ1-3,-,TGTGCCAGCAGCCAAGTCTCCACCATATATTTT,CASSQVSTIYF
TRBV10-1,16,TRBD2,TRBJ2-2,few,TGCGCCAGCAGTTTAGCGGGGGCCCCGAACACCGGGGAGCTGTTTTTT,CASSLAGAPNTGELFF
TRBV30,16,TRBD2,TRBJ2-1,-,TGTGCCTGGACACGACTAGCGGGGGCCCCTTCGGGGGAGCAGTTCTTC,CAWTRLAGAPSGEQFF
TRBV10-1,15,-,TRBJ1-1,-,TGCGCCAGCAGTGAGTCGAGGCGGGGGAACACTGAAGCTTTCTTT,CASSESRRGNTEAFF
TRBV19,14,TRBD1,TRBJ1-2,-,TGTGCCAGTACGCCCGGGACAGGGGGCTTTGGCTACACCTTC,CASTPGTGGFGYTF
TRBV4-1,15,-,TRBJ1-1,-,TGCGCCAGCAGCCAAGAGTGGGGGGGTAGTTCTGAAGCTTTCTTT,CASSQEWGGSSEAFF
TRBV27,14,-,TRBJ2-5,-,TGTGCCAGCAGTTTAAGAGGGTTTGCTGAGACCCAGTACTTC,CASSLRGFAETQYF
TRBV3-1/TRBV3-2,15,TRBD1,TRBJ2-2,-,TGTGCCAGCAGCCAGAGGGGGCGCAACACCGGGGAGCTGTTTTTT,CASSQRGRNTGELFF
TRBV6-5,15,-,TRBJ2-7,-,TGTGCCAGCAGGGCCGGGACATCCTTCGCCTACGAGCAGTACTTC,CASRAGTSFAYEQYF